One and the same sample provided the 8 T cell receptor beta chains below, sequenced in a study of blood T cell repertoires in COVID-19. Method: immunoSEQ multiplex PCR; TCRdb's copy keeps in-frame clones and lacks some. The data show some 150,000 clones, with 80% to 90% seen just once and less than 0.95% held by the top ten. The sequenced sample consisted of peripheral blood. These TCRs come from a woman aged 45-60 years with acute or convalescent COVID-19.

The V and J genes are TRBV25-1 and TRBJ2-1, with D possibly TRBD1 on 6 matching bases. The CDR3 is made up of 16 amino acids. Trimming cost V 1 base and J 2 bases, with 12 bases left between them. The germline V gene has CDR1 MGHDK and CDR2 SYGVNS. CDR3 bases: TGTGCCAGCAGTGAATTAGGGGGAGCTGCCTACAATGAGCAGTTCTTC. This encodes CASSELGGAAYNEQFF.

This chain connects TRBV19 to TRBJ2-7, with D unclear. V gave up 9 bases and J gave up 0 bases, with 15 bases separating them. From germline, CDR1 is LNHDA and CDR2 SQIVND (reference sequence). The CDR3 is 14 residues long. The CDR3 region is CASSPGYSSYEQYF. Here the CDR3 DNA reads TGTGCCAGCTCCCCAGGCTACAGCTCCTACGAGCAGTACTTC.

This clone showed up just a few times. This chain joins TRBV7-8 and TRBJ2-1; D is ambiguous. V was trimmed by 6 bases and J by 5 bases, leaving 26 bases between them. CDR1 and CDR2 from the germline V gene are SGHVS and FQNEAQ. The CDR3 has 18 residues. CDR3 region: CASSPSSGLSPPHNEQFF. CDR3 nucleotide sequence: TGTGCCAGCAGTCCCAGTTCGGGTTTAAGTCCCCCACACAATGAGCAGTTCTTC.

The chain couples TRBV19 to TRBJ2-2; 7 bases align to TRBD1. The CDR3 loop spans 14 amino acids. Germline trimming cut 5 bases from V and 2 bases from J; bases unmatched to any gene: 2. Germline CDR1 and CDR2: LNHDA and SQIVND (reference sequence). CDR3 residues: CASSGQVNTGELFF. CDR3 sequence (DNA): TGTGCCAGTAGTGGACAGGTTAACACCGGGGAGCTGTTTTTT.

This chain joins TRBV6-5 and TRBJ2-3, with a possible D match to TRBD1 (6 bases). CDR1 and CDR2 from the germline V gene are MNHEY and SVGAGI. V lost 6 bases and J 4 bases, leaving 11 bases between the germline ends. This CDR3 is built from 13 residues. The CDR3 loop reads CASRLGQSDTQYF. The CDR3 bases are TGTGCCAGCAGACTGGGACAATCAGATACGCAGTATTTT.

The CDR3 DNA is TGTGCCAGCAGCAAACGGACAGGCGCAAGAAACACTGAAGCTTTCTTT. Its translation is CASSKRTGARNTEAFF. The chain joins TRBV7-6 to TRBJ1-1; 7 bases line up with TRBD1. The V segment lost 5 bases and the J segment 2 bases; nucleotides outside the gene matches: 11. The CDR3 consists of 16 residues. Germline V gene lookup returns CDR1 SGHVS and CDR2 FNYEAQ.

In its sample, this clone was seen a few times. The chain employs TRBV25-1 and TRBJ1-1, with TRBD1 matching over 7 bases. CDR1 and CDR2 (germline): MGHDK, SYGVNS. CDR3 length: 15 residues. With V trimmed by 4 bases and J by 4 bases, 9 bases remained unmatched. This chain's CDR3 is CASSVSTGRATEAFF. In nucleotides, the CDR3 is TGTGCCAGCAGTGTATCGACAGGGCGAGCCACTGAAGCTTTCTTT.

This chain uses TRBV11-2 with TRBJ2-1; a possible D gene is TRBD2 (5 bases). The length of the CDR3 is 15 residues. The germline V gene has CDR1 SGHAT and CDR2 FQNNGV. V lost 4 bases and J 5 bases, leaving 15 bases between the germline ends. CDR3 coding DNA: TGTGCCAGCAGCTCGGACTCGCGCTCGGACAATGAGCAGTTCTTC. Protein sequence: CASSSDSRSDNEQFF.